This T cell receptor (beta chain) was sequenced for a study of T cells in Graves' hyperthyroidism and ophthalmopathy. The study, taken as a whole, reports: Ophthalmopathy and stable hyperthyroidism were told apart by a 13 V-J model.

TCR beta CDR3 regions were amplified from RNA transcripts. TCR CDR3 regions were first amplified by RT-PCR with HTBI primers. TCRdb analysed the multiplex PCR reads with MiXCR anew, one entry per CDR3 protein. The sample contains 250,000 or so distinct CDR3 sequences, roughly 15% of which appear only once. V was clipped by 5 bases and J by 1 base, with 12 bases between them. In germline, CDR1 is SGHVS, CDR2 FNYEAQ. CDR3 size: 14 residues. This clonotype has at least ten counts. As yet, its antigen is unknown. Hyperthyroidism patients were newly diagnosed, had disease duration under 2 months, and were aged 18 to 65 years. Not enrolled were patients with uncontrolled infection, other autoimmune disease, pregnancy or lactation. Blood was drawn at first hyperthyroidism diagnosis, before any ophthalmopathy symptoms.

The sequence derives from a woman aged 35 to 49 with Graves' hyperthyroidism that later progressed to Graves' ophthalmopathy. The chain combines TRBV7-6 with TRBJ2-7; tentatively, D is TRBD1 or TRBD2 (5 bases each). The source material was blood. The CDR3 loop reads CASSKGPLSYEQYF. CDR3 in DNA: TGTGCCAGCAGCAAGGGACCACTATCCTACGAGCAGTACTTC. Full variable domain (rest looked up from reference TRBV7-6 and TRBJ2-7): GAGVSQSPRYKVTKRGQDVALRCDPISGHVSLYWYRQALGQGPEFLTYFNYEAQQDKSGLPNDRFSAERPEGSISTLTIQRTEQRDSAMYRCASSKGPLSYEQYFGPGTRLTVT.